A selection of T cell receptor beta chains follows, all from one sample in a study of T cell responses to AZD1222 COVID-19 vaccine. TCRdb's copy holds only in-frame clones and misses some; the assay was immunoSEQ multiplex PCR. The sample has just under 75,000 clones; 80% are singletons. The sample in question was peripheral blood, obtained 28 days after the second AZD1222 dose. The receptors were sampled from an adult who received the AZD1222 COVID-19 vaccine. CDR3s include the opening cysteine and the closing phenylalanine or tryptophan. A D gene is named only where the DNA matches it firmly. Size is stated for part of the rows, as once, few or many counts, or as a class when the clone is expanded.

D gene,J gene,CDR3 length,clone size,V gene,CDR3 DNA,CDR3 protein
.,TRBJ2-4,16,.,TRBV6-4,TGTGCCAGCCCCCCCTGGCGGGGACTAGCCAAAAACATTCAGTACTTC,CASPPWRGLAKNIQYF
.,TRBJ2-5,11,once,TRBV7-2,TGTGCCAGCAGCTTAGCTGAGACCCAGTACTTC,CASSLAETQYF
.,TRBJ1-6,15,.,TRBV6-5,TGTGCCAGCAGCCCGACAGACTCCTATAATTCACCCCTCCACTTT,CASSPTDSYNSPLHF
.,TRBJ2-2,14,.,TRBV5-4,TGTGCCACAAGGGCCAGGGGATACACCGGGGAGCTGTTTTTT,CATRARGYTGELFF
.,TRBJ1-3,14,.,TRBV28,TGTGCCAGCAGAGTAGACAGCTCTGGAAACACCATATATTTT,CASRVDSSGNTIYF
TRBD1,TRBJ1-5,13,few,TRBV28,TGTGCCATCCAATTCAGGGGGAATCAGCCCCAGCATTTT,CAIQFRGNQPQHF
TRBD2,TRBJ2-4,13,.,TRBV28,TGTGCCACCATAGCGGGAGGGAGGAACATTCAGTACTTC,CATIAGGRNIQYF
.,TRBJ2-1,13,once,TRBV7-3,TGTGCCAGCAGCTTATTACAATACAATGAGCAGTTCTTC,CASSLLQYNEQFF
.,TRBJ1-4,15,once,TRBV5-4,TGTGCCAGCAGCTTGGGAGGGGTCTTTAATGAAAAACTGTTTTTT,CASSLGGVFNEKLFF
.,TRBJ2-7,12,.,TRBV7-6,TGTGCCAGCAGCGCAGGGGGGTACGAGCAGTACTTC,CASSAGGYEQYF
.,TRBJ2-1,16,few,TRBV7-9,TGTGCCAGCAGCTCCGAACCTAGTCCAGGCTACAATGAGCAGTTCTTC,CASSSEPSPGYNEQFF
.,TRBJ2-3,13,.,TRBV28,TGTGCCAGCAGTTTTCGGGGCATGGCCACGCAGTATTTT,CASSFRGMATQYF
.,TRBJ1-1,16,.,TRBV2,TGTGCCAGCAAAGGTTGGGCAGGCTCAAGAAACACTGAAGCTTTCTTT,CASKGWAGSRNTEAFF
TRBD1,TRBJ1-5,14,.,TRBV2,TGTGCCAGCAGTCTGACAGGGGATAATCAGCCCCAGCATTTT,CASSLTGDNQPQHF
TRBD1,TRBJ1-2,13,.,TRBV2,TGTGCCAGCAGCCAGGGGGCCGGGTATGGCTACACCTTC,CASSQGAGYGYTF
.,TRBJ1-1,13,.,TRBV12-3/TRBV12-4,TGTGCCAGCAGTGTCATGGGGGACACTGAAGCTTTCTTT,CASSVMGDTEAFF
.,TRBJ2-1,12,.,TRBV30,TGTGCCTGGAGCTTCTGGGGCACTGAGCAGTTCTTC,CAWSFWGTEQFF
.,TRBJ1-5,13,.,TRBV7-8,TGTGCCAGCAGTTCTGACGGTTATCAGCCCCAGCATTTT,CASSSDGYQPQHF
.,TRBJ2-1,15,.,TRBV5-8,TGTGCCAGCAGCTATGTGCTGGCGGGCGGGAATGAGCAGTTCTTC,CASSYVLAGGNEQFF
TRBD2,TRBJ2-1,18,.,TRBV4-1,TGCGCCAGCAGCCAAGATCTTCGCGGGGGGGCCGGCTACAATGAGCAGTTCTTC,CASSQDLRGGAGYNEQFF
.,TRBJ2-2,12,.,TRBV27,TGTGCCAGCCCCAAGAACACCGGGGAGCTGTTTTTT,CASPKNTGELFF
.,TRBJ2-1,14,once,TRBV6-5,TGTGCCAGCAGGGTAGACCTCTCCTACAATGAGCAGTTCTTC,CASRVDLSYNEQFF
.,TRBJ2-5,14,.,TRBV6-5,TGTGCCAGCATGCCTTCGGGAGTACAAGAGACCCAGTACTTC,CASMPSGVQETQYF
.,TRBJ1-2,11,.,TRBV19,TGTGCCAGTAAAGTAAACTATGACTACACCTTC,CASKVNYDYTF
TRBD2,TRBJ2-7,17,.,TRBV18,TGTGCCAGCTCACCGACTAGCGGGGGCCTCGCAGGCCACGAGCAGTACTTC,CASSPTSGGLAGHEQYF
.,TRBJ2-1,14,once,TRBV7-2,TGTGCCAGCAGCTTAGGGGTATACGGCAATGAGCAGTTCTTC,CASSLGVYGNEQFF
TRBD1,TRBJ2-4,15,.,TRBV4-3,TGCGCCAGCAGCCAAGATGGGGGACAGGGTTACATTCAGTACTTC,CASSQDGGQGYIQYF
.,TRBJ2-6,11,once,TRBV24-1,TGTGCCACCAGTGATTTCAACGTCCTGACTTTC,CATSDFNVLTF